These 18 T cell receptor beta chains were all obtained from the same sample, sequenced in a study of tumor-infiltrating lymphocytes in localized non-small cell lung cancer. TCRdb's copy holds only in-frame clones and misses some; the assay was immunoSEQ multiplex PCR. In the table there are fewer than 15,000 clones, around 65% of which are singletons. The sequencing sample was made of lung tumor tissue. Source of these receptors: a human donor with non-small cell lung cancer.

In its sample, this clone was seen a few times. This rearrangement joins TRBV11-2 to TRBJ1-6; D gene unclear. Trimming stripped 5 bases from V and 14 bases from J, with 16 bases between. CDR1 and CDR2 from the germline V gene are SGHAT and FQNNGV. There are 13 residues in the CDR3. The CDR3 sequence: CASSPPEAPALHF. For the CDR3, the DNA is TGTGCCAGCAGCCCCCCCGAGGCCCCAGCCCTCCACTTT.

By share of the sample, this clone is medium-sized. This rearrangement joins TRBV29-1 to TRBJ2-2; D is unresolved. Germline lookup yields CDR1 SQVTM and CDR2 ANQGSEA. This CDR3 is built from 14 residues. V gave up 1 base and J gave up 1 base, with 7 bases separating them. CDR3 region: CSVEGQRNTGELFF. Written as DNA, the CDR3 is TGCAGCGTTGAAGGTCAGAGGAACACCGGGGAGCTGTTTTTT.

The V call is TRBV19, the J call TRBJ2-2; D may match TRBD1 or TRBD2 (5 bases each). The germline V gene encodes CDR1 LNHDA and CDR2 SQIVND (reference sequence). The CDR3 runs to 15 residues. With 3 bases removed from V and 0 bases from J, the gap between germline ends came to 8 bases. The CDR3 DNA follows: TGTGCCAGTAGTATGGGACCCGCGAACACCGGGGAGCTGTTTTTT. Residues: CASSMGPANTGELFF.

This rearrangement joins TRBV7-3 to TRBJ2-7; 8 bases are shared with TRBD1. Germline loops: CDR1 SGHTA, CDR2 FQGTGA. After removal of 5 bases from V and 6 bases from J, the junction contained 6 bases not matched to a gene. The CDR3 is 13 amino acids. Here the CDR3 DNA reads TGTGCCAGCAGCCCGCAGGGGGCTTCCGAGCAGTACTTC. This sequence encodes CASSPQGASEQYF.

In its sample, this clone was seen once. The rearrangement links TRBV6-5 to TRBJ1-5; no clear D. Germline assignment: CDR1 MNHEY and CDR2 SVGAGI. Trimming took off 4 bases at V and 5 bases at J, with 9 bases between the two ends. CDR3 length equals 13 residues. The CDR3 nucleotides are TGTGCCAGCAGTTCCCAGGCCGATCAGCCCCAGCATTTT. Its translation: CASSSQADQPQHF.

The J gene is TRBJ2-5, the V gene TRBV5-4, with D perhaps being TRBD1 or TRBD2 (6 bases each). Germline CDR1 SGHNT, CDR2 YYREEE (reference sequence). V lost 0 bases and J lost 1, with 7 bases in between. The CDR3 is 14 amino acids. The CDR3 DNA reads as TGTGCCAGCAGCTTGGCGGGGGCCCAAGAGACCCAGTACTTC. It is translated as CASSLAGAQETQYF.

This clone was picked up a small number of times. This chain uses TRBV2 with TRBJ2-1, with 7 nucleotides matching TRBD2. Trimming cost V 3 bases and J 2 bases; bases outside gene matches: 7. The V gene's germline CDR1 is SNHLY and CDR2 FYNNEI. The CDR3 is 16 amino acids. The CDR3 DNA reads TGTGCCAGCAGTGACGCCGGGAGGAAACCCTACAATGAGCAGTTCTTC. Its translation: CASSDAGRKPYNEQFF.

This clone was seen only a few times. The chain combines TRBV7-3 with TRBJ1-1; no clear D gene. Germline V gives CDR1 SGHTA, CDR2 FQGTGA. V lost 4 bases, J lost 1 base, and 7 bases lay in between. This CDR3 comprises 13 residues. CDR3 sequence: CASSSAENTEAFF. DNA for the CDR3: TGTGCCAGCAGCTCGGCCGAGAACACTGAAGCTTTCTTT.

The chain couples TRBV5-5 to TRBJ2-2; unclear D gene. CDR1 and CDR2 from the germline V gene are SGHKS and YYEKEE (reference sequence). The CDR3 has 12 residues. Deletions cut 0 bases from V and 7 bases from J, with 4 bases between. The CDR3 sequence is CASSLDSGELFF. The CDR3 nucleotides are TGTGCCAGCAGCTTGGACAGCGGGGAGCTGTTTTTT.

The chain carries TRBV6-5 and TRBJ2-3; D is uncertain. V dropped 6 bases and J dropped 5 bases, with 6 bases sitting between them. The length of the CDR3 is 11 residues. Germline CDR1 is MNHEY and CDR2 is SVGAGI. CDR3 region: CASSSRDTQYF. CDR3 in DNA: TGTGCCAGCAGCTCCAGAGATACGCAGTATTTT.

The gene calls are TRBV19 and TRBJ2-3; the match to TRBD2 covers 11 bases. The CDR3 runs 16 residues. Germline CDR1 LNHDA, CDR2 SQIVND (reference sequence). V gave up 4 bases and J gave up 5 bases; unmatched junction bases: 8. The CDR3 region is CASSRVAGGPEDTQYF. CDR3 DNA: TGTGCCAGTAGTAGAGTAGCGGGAGGGCCAGAAGATACGCAGTATTTT. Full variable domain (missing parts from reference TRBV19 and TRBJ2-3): DGGITQSPKYLFRKEGQNVTLSCEQNLNHDAMYWYRQDPGQGLRLIYYSQIVNDFQKGDIAEGYSVSREKKESFPLTVTSAQKNPTAFYLCASSRVAGGPEDTQYFGPGTRLTVL.

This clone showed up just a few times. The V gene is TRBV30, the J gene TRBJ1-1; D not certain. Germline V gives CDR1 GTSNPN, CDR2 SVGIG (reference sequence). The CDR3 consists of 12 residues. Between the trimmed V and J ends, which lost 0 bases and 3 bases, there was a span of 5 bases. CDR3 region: CAWSVEYTEAFF. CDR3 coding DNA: TGTGCCTGGAGTGTTGAATACACTGAAGCTTTCTTT.

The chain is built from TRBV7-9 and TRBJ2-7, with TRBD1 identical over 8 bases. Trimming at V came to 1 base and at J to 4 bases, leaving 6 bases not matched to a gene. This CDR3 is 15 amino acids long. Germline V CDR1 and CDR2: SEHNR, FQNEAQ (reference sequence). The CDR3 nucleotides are TGTGCCAGCAGCTTAGTACGGACAGGGATGTACGAGCAGTACTTC. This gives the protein CASSLVRTGMYEQYF. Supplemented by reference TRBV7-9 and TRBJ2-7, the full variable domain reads DTGVSQNPRHKITKRGQNVTFRCDPISEHNRLYWYRQTLGQGPEFLTYFQNEAQLEKSRLLSDRFSAERPKGSFSTLEIQRTEQGDSAMYLCASSLVRTGMYEQYFGPGTRLTVT.

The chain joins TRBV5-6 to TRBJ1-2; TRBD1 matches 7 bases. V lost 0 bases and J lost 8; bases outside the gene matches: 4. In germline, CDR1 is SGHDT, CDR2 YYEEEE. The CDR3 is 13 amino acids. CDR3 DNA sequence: TGTGCCAGCAGCTTGGCGACAGGGAGAGGCTACACCTTC. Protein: CASSLATGRGYTF.

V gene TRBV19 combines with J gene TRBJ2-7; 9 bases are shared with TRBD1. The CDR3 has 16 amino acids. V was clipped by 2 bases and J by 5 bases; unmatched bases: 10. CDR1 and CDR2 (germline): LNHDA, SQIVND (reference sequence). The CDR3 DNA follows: TGTGCCAGTAGTATAAGAGGCGGGGGACAGGGTCACGAGCAGTACTTC. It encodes CASSIRGGGQGHEQYF.

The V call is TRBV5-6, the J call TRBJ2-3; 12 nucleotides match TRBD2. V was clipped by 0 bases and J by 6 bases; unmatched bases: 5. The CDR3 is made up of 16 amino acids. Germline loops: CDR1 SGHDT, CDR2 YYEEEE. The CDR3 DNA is TGTGCCAGCAGCTTGGGACTAGCGGGAGTAGGCGATACGCAGTATTTT. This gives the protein CASSLGLAGVGDTQYF.

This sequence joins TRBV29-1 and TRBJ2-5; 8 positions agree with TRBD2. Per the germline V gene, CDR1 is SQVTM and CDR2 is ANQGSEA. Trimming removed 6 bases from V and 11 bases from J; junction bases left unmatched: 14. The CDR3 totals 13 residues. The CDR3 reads CSVSPGLVADQYF. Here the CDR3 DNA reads TGCAGCGTATCGCCGGGACTAGTCGCCGATCAGTACTTC.

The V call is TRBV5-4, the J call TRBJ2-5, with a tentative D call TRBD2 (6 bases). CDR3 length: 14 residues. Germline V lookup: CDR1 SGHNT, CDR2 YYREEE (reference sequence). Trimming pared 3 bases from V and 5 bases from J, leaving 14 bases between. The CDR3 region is CASSSTGDLETQYF. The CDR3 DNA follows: TGTGCCAGCAGCTCTACGGGGGATCTGGAGACCCAGTACTTC. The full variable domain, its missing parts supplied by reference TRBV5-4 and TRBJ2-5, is ETGVTQSPTHLIKTRGQQVTLRCSSQSGHNTVSWYQQALGQGPQFIFQYYREEENGRGNFPPRFSGLQFPNYSSELNVNALELDDSALYLCASSSTGDLETQYFGPGTRLLVL.